One sample yielded the 20 T cell receptor beta chains listed below, sequenced in a study of blood T cell repertoires in COVID-19. Generated by immunoSEQ multiplex PCR, the TCRdb table keeps only in-frame clones and is missing some. Among approximately 280,000 clones, just under 90% were seen once, and the ten largest hold more than 1.5%. Specimen: PBMCs or T cells enriched from blood (not recorded which). The receptors were gathered from a woman aged 55-70 years who had recovered from COVID-19.

The CDR3 spells CASSLARGLGVYEQYF. The CDR3 DNA reads TGTGCCAGCAGCTTAGCGCGGGGTCTGGGGGTCTACGAGCAGTACTTC. V gene TRBV7-9 combines with J gene TRBJ2-7, with a weak D call TRBD2 (6 bases). Per germline, CDR1 SEHNR and CDR2 FQNEAQ (reference sequence). The V and J ends lost 0 bases and 3 bases respectively, with 15 bases between them. The length of the CDR3 is 16 residues.

V gene TRBV28 combines with J gene TRBJ1-5; 8 bases agree with TRBD1. Germline V CDR1 and CDR2: MDHEN, SYDVKM. J was trimmed by 7 bases and V by 3 bases; bases with no gene match: 8. The CDR3 sequence is 15 residues long. CDR3: CASSLRTGIRQPQHF. The CDR3 region has the DNA TGTGCCAGCAGTTTGCGGACAGGGATTCGACAGCCCCAGCATTTT.

CDR3 sequence reads: CASSMSQGIGYTF. The DNA for the CDR3 is TGTGCCAGTAGTATGTCACAGGGCATTGGCTACACCTTC. V gene TRBV19 combines with J gene TRBJ1-2, with a weak D call TRBD1 (6 bases). Germline V gives CDR1 LNHDA, CDR2 SQIVND (reference sequence). Trimming cost V 3 bases and J 7 bases, with 12 bases left between them. The CDR3 consists of 13 residues.

V is TRBV12-3 or TRBV12-4 and J is TRBJ1-5; possibly TRBD1 for D (6 bases). There are 13 residues in the CDR3. Trimming cost V 6 bases and J 7 bases, with 13 bases left between them. The CDR3 spells CASSPLGGQPQHF. DNA for the CDR3: TGTGCCAGCAGCCCCCTTGGGGGCCAGCCCCAGCATTTT.

This chain connects TRBV10-3 to TRBJ1-1, with TRBD1 matching over 10 bases. This CDR3 has 13 residues. Looked up from germline, CDR1 is ENHRY and CDR2 is SYGVKD. V gave up 5 bases and J gave up 4 bases; unmatched junction bases: 1. The CDR3 loop reads CAISWTGGTEAFF. CDR3 nucleotides: TGTGCCATCAGTTGGACAGGGGGCACTGAAGCTTTCTTT.

The rearrangement links TRBV7-8 to TRBJ1-5, with 8 bases identical to TRBD1. The CDR3 runs 16 residues. With 4 bases clipped from V and 4 bases from J, the junction kept 9 bases outside the gene matches. Germline CDR1 and CDR2: SGHVS and FQNEAQ. The CDR3 protein is CASSSLGQGGNQPQHF. The CDR3 nucleotides are TGTGCCAGCAGCTCGTTAGGACAGGGAGGAAATCAGCCCCAGCATTTT. Full variable domain (remainder filled in from reference TRBV7-8 and TRBJ1-5): GAGVSQSPRYKVAKRGQDVALRCDPISGHVSLFWYQQALGQGPEFLTYFQNEAQLDKSGLPSDRFFAERPEGSVSTLKIQRTQQEDSAVYLCASSSLGQGGNQPQHFGDGTRLSIL.

The CDR3 reads CASSLSRDYGYTF. The CDR3 DNA reads TGCGCCAGCTCTCTGAGCAGGGACTATGGCTACACCTTC. The chain uses TRBV5-1 and TRBJ1-2; D is possibly TRBD1 (5 bases). CDR1 and CDR2 (germline): SGHRS, YFSETQ. V lost 7 bases and J lost 3, with 13 bases in between. The CDR3 is 13 amino acids.

The rearrangement uses TRBV7-9 and TRBJ1-2; TRBD1 might be the D (6 bases). CDR3 length: 12 residues. Trimming left V 9 bases short and J 8 bases short, with 16 bases between. Germline assignment: CDR1 SEHNR and CDR2 FQNEAQ (reference sequence). The DNA of the CDR3 is TGTGCCAGTTCGACCGGACAGAGGGGCTACACCTTC. It is translated as CASSTGQRGYTF.

The chain is built from TRBV19 and TRBJ1-1; 10 bases are a match to TRBD1. With 8 bases clipped from V and 5 bases from J, the junction kept 8 bases outside the gene matches. CDR3 size: 14 residues. Germline V gives CDR1 LNHDA, CDR2 SQIVND (reference sequence). The DNA of the CDR3 is TGTGCCAGTTATAGAGGACAGGGGGTAACTGAAGCTTTCTTT. It translates to CASYRGQGVTEAFF.

J is TRBJ1-1 and V is TRBV7-9; D perhaps matches TRBD1 (6 bases). CDR3 length: 14 residues. V was trimmed by 4 bases and J by 3 bases, leaving 12 bases between them. In germline, CDR1 is SEHNR, CDR2 FQNEAQ (reference sequence). Written as DNA, the CDR3 is TGTGCCAGCAGCTGGGGACATAAGGACACTGAAGCTTTCTTT. It translates to CASSWGHKDTEAFF.

This clone was counted only a few times. The rearrangement uses TRBV2 and TRBJ1-2; 8 bases match TRBD1. The CDR3 has 12 amino acids. J was trimmed by 7 bases and V by 9 bases; bases with no gene match: 7. Per the germline V gene, CDR1 is SNHLY and CDR2 is FYNNEI. In DNA form, the CDR3 reads TGTGCCAGGGAGGACAGGGTCGGTGGCTACACCTTC. Translated: CAREDRVGGYTF.

The chain joins TRBV28 to TRBJ2-3; D possibly corresponds to TRBD2 (6 bases). The germline V gene has CDR1 MDHEN and CDR2 SYDVKM. The V gene lost 3 bases and the J gene lost 7 bases, with 26 bases spanning the gap. This CDR3 has 18 amino acids. CDR3 in amino acids: CASSFPYWGLQTANTQYF. CDR3 bases: TGTGCCAGCAGTTTCCCCTACTGGGGACTTCAAACAGCGAATACGCAGTATTTT.

The rearrangement uses TRBV23-1 and TRBJ2-7; 7 nucleotides match TRBD2. TRBV23-1 is recorded as an ORF, its role being uncertain. Unmatched junction bases numbered 5, after V lost 6 bases and J lost 0 bases. The CDR3 loop spans 14 amino acids. The CDR3 nucleotides are TGCGCCAGCAGCGGGAGGACTATCTCCTACGAGCAGTACTTC. Translated: CASSGRTISYEQYF.

The chain combines TRBV7-9 with TRBJ1-1, with 7 nucleotides matching TRBD1. Germline CDR1 and CDR2: SEHNR and FQNEAQ (reference sequence). The CDR3 is 13 residues long. V dropped 5 bases and J dropped 5; count of bases not matched to a gene: 5. The CDR3: CASSDRVGTEAFF. The CDR3 DNA reads as TGTGCCAGCAGCGACAGGGTTGGAACTGAAGCTTTCTTT.

The rearrangement uses TRBV5-1 and TRBJ1-1; 8 nucleotides match TRBD1. Trimming removed 1 base from V and 2 bases from J; junction bases left unmatched: 4. The CDR3 covers 15 residues. Germline values: CDR1 SGHRS, CDR2 YFSETQ. The CDR3 DNA follows: TGCGCCAGCAGCTTGTTCGGACAGGGAAACACTGAAGCTTTCTTT. It encodes CASSLFGQGNTEAFF.

The chain's CDR3 is CASSRRGIIAGELFF. CDR3 nucleotides: TGTGCCAGTAGTAGGCGGGGTATTATAGCCGGGGAGCTGTTTTTT. V is TRBV19 and J is TRBJ2-2; D may be TRBD2 (6 bases). The germline CDR1 and CDR2 sequences are LNHDA and SQIVND (reference sequence). Trimming removed 4 bases from V and 6 bases from J, with 15 bases in between. The length of the CDR3 is 15 residues. Drawing the rest from reference TRBV19 and TRBJ2-2, the complete variable domain is DGGITQSPKYLFRKEGQNVTLSCEQNLNHDAMYWYRQDPGQGLRLIYYSQIVNDFQKGDIAEGYSVSREKKESFPLTVTSAQKNPTAFYLCASSRRGIIAGELFFGEGSRLTVL.

This sequence joins TRBV5-4 and TRBJ2-1; 7 bases agree with TRBD2. CDR3 length: 15 residues. Germline CDR1 SGHNT, CDR2 YYREEE (reference sequence). J was trimmed by 2 bases and V by 2 bases; bases with no gene match: 4. The CDR3 DNA sequence: TGTGCCAGCAGCTTCCCCGGGACTACCTACAATGAGCAGTTCTTC. Translating gives CASSFPGTTYNEQFF.

This chain joins TRBV12-3 or TRBV12-4 and TRBJ1-2; D gene ambiguous. Trimming stripped 5 bases from V and 7 bases from J, with 11 bases between. The CDR3 sequence is 12 residues long. Here the CDR3 DNA reads TGTGCCAGCAGTACTACAAGACGTGGCTACACCTTC. It encodes CASSTTRRGYTF.

The chain combines TRBV11-3 with TRBJ1-1, with D maybe TRBD1 (5 bases). Trimming pared 6 bases from V and 0 bases from J, leaving 11 bases between. Germline CDR1 reads SGHNT; CDR2 reads YENEEA. The CDR3 covers 14 residues. CDR3 nucleotide sequence: TGTGCCAGCAGTCGACAGCAAATGAACACTGAAGCTTTCTTT. This encodes CASSRQQMNTEAFF. Looking up the rest from reference TRBV11-3 and TRBJ1-1 gives the full variable domain: EAGVVQSPRYKIIEKKQPVAFWCNPISGHNTLYWYLQNLGQGPELLIRYENEEAVDDSQLPKDRFSAERLKGVDSTLKIQPAELGDSAVYLCASSRQQMNTEAFFGQGTRLTVV.

The chain is built from TRBV7-3 and TRBJ2-1; 9 bases are shared with TRBD2. Unmatched junction bases numbered 4, after V lost 1 base and J lost 6 bases. This CDR3 contains 15 residues. Looked up from germline, CDR1 is SGHTA and CDR2 is FQGTGA. CDR3 region: CASSLRLAGINEQFF. CDR3 sequence (DNA): TGTGCCAGCAGCTTAAGGCTAGCGGGGATCAATGAGCAGTTCTTC.